The clone carrying this T cell receptor (beta chain) is classed as medium-sized (0.01 to 0.1%). This sample was taken from a study of CD4 and CD8 cells across lung adenocarcinoma regions. Samples came from patients with localized non-small cell lung adenocarcinoma. The CDR3 loop spans 13 amino acids. In germline, CDR1 is MNHEY, CDR2 SVGEGT. TCRdb reanalysed the PCR reads using MiXCR and keeps one entry per CDR3 protein. Here the sample spans some 7,200 distinct CDR3 sequences, 56% being singletons. Source material: CD4+ T cells from the center of a lung tumor. V is TRBV6-2 or TRBV6-3 and J is TRBJ2-5, with D possibly TRBD1 on 6 matching bases. Gene TRBJ2-7 matches the end of the DNA better, so the J call may be wrong. The receptor comes from a female donor with lung adenocarcinoma. The CD4 and CD8 labels of this study may be unreliable. CDR3 sequence (DNA): TGTGCCAGCAGCCGGTCTAGGGGGTACGAGCAGTACTTC. Translating it yields CASSRSRGYEQYF.